This paragraph reports one T cell receptor (beta chain). The antigen is not known. Per the study methods: Clinicopathological groups differed in CDR3, with these differences serving to build a distant-metastasis classifier for papillary thyroid cancer. TCRdb used MiXCR to call clones anew from the PCR reads. The V and J calls reflect TCRdb's pipeline rather than the authors' work. This table holds some 14,000 clones, about 29% found once. This sample stems from a study of metastatic and nonmetastatic thyroid tumors. Study overall: Repertoires of blood and of tissue (tumor or nodule) from malignant and benign thyroid patients were compared. Findings and limits, study-wide: As reported, TCR beta diversity in blood and tumor was significantly higher in malignant thyroid tumors than in benign nodules.

Germline V gene data show CDR1 as ENHRY and CDR2 as SYGVKD. V was pared by 0 bases and J by 7 bases, with 21 bases between. This CDR3 spans 17 amino acids. Patients underwent thyroid surgery, and none had received any treatment before it. The TCR comes from a male donor with papillary thyroid cancer or a benign thyroid nodule (not recorded which). Some clones in this sample may be carry-over from other donors' samples. Sequencing was performed on tumor tissue. The chain employs TRBV10-3 and TRBJ1-1, with a tentative D call TRBD1 (5 bases). DNA of the CDR3: TGTGCCATCAGTGAGTCGAGTGGGGGGAGGGGTCCGAGTGAAGCTTTCTTT. Protein sequence: CAISESSGGRGPSEAFF.